A selection of T cell receptor beta chains follows, all from one sample in a study of cytomegalovirus exposure and HLA in healthy donors. Generated by immunoSEQ multiplex PCR, the TCRdb table keeps only in-frame clones and is missing some. This sample has under 75,000 clones, with 86% found just once. Sequenced input: PBMCs. The origin of the receptors is a woman aged 25-40 years in good health and CMV-seronegative. Both conserved end residues are part of each CDR3. The D gene is left open where the match is weak. Clone size is stated in some rows and not others, as once, few, many or a class when expanded.

j_call v_call d_call clone_size cdr3_aa cdr3_nt
TRBJ1-1 TRBV28 TRBD1 . CASSFATGGGNTEAFF TGTGCCAGCAGTTTTGCGACAGGGGGTGGGAACACTGAAGCTTTCTTT
TRBJ2-6 TRBV27 . . CASRYRQSSLSGANVLTF TGTGCCAGCAGATATAGACAGAGTTCCCTCTCTGGGGCCAACGTCCTGACTTTC
TRBJ2-6 TRBV7-2 TRBD1 . CASSLPQRTGPSGANVLTF TGTGCCAGCAGCTTACCTCAGAGGACAGGGCCCTCTGGGGCCAACGTCCTGACTTTC
TRBJ2-7 TRBV6-5 TRBD1 few CASSPRQGGEQYF TGTGCCAGCAGTCCGCGACAGGGGGGTGAGCAGTACTTC
TRBJ2-3 TRBV7-2 . . CASSLGLGGPSTDTQYF TGTGCCAGCAGCTTGGGACTAGGGGGCCCTAGCACAGATACGCAGTATTTT
TRBJ2-3 TRBV14 . once CASSQGTGLRTDTQYF TGTGCCAGCAGCCAAGGAACAGGGCTTAGGACAGATACGCAGTATTTT
TRBJ2-5 TRBV6-9 TRBD2 . CASSFPGLAGGYEETQYF TGTGCCAGCAGTTTCCCGGGGCTAGCGGGAGGGTATGAGGAGACCCAGTACTTC
TRBJ1-5 TRBV5-4 TRBD1 . CASSFPGGPQHF TGTGCCAGCAGCTTTCCAGGGGGGCCCCAGCATTTT
TRBJ2-5 TRBV5-6 . . CASSLLAEETQYF TGTGCCAGCAGCTTGCTGGCGGAAGAGACCCAGTACTTC
TRBJ2-2 TRBV7-8 TRBD2 . CASSWAGGLTGELFF TGTGCCAGCAGTTGGGCGGGAGGGCTGACCGGGGAGCTGTTTTTT
TRBJ2-2 TRBV28 TRBD2 . CASSPRLAGGTYTGELFF TGTGCCAGCAGTCCACGACTAGCGGGAGGGACCTACACCGGGGAGCTGTTTTTT
TRBJ2-1 TRBV28 . once CASSPPGATHEQFF TGTGCCAGCAGTCCACCTGGGGCTACCCATGAGCAGTTCTTC
TRBJ2-2 TRBV18 TRBD1 . CASSPYRGNTGELFF TGTGCCAGCTCACCCTACAGGGGGAACACCGGGGAGCTGTTTTTT
TRBJ1-3 TRBV7-9 . . CASSSVISGNTIYF TGTGCCAGCAGCTCGGTGATCTCTGGAAACACCATATATTTT
TRBJ2-5 TRBV6-5 . . CASSLEETQYF TGTGCCAGCAGTCTCGAAGAGACCCAGTACTTC
TRBJ2-7 TRBV6-1 TRBD1 few CASRTPGTGFDEQYF TGTGCCAGCAGAACACCCGGGACAGGGTTCGACGAGCAGTACTTC
TRBJ1-2 TRBV30 TRBD1 . CAWSETGDGGYTF TGTGCCTGGAGCGAAACAGGGGATGGTGGCTACACCTTC
TRBJ1-2 TRBV16 . . CASSQSIQEGYGYTF TGTGCCAGCAGCCAATCGATCCAGGAAGGCTATGGCTACACCTTC
TRBJ2-1 TRBV7-8 TRBD2 . CASSEGLASYNEQFF TGTGCCAGCAGCGAGGGACTAGCAAGTTACAATGAGCAGTTCTTC
TRBJ2-7 TRBV7-9 TRBD2 . CASSPPGLAGGEQYF TGTGCCAGCAGCCCCCCGGGACTAGCGGGAGGCGAGCAGTACTTC
TRBJ1-2 TRBV5-1 . . CASGQGSYGYTF TGCGCCAGCGGTCAGGGGTCGTATGGCTACACCTTC
TRBJ1-2 TRBV7-9 . . CSSTNGTSFGKGYTF TGTTCCAGCACCAACGGGACATCCTTTGGTAAGGGCTACACCTTC
TRBJ2-7 TRBV27 TRBD1 . CASSPRQGGSYEQYF TGTGCCAGCAGTCCAAGACAGGGTGGGTCCTACGAGCAGTACTTC
TRBJ2-6 TRBV11-1 . . CASSLVEVSGANVLTF TGTGCCAGCAGCTTAGTAGAAGTTTCTGGGGCCAACGTCCTGACTTTC
TRBJ2-7 TRBV28 TRBD1 once CAVTGQGPYEQYF TGTGCCGTCACGGGACAGGGACCCTACGAGCAGTACTTC
TRBJ2-5 TRBV9 . . CASSGPDGETQYF TGTGCCAGCAGCGGACCTGACGGGGAGACCCAGTACTTC
TRBJ1-5 TRBV6-1 . . CASSEKPGARGQPQHF TGTGCCAGCAGTGAAAAGCCGGGAGCGAGGGGTCAGCCCCAGCATTTT
TRBJ2-3 TRBV7-8 TRBD2 . CASSLRMAGGRAGGDTQYF TGTGCCAGCAGCTTAAGAATGGCGGGCGGGAGGGCAGGGGGAGATACGCAGTATTTT
TRBJ2-2 TRBV19 . . CASTPPTPSSANTGELFF TGTGCCAGTACCCCCCCTACCCCGAGCTCCGCGAACACCGGGGAGCTGTTTTTT
TRBJ2-2 TRBV11-3 TRBD1 . CASSWDRVTGELFF TGTGCCAGCAGCTGGGACAGGGTTACCGGGGAGCTGTTTTTT
TRBJ1-2 TRBV28 . . CASYSGVGATNYGYTF TGTGCCAGCTATTCAGGGGTAGGGGCAACTAACTATGGCTACACCTTC
TRBJ1-6 TRBV6-5 TRBD1 . CASKDRSSYNSPLHF TGTGCCAGCAAGGACAGGAGCTCCTATAATTCACCCCTCCACTTT
TRBJ2-3 TRBV7-9 TRBD2 . CASRLLGREEADTQYF TGTGCCAGCAGGCTCTTAGGGCGGGAGGAGGCAGATACGCAGTATTTT
TRBJ2-5 TRBV7-2 TRBD2 . CASSRHFSGRAAETQYF TGTGCCAGCAGCCGTCATTTTAGCGGGAGGGCCGCTGAGACCCAGTACTTC
TRBJ1-4 TRBV28 . few CASSLFRGVDEKLFF TGTGCCAGCAGTTTATTTCGGGGGGTTGACGAAAAACTGTTTTTT